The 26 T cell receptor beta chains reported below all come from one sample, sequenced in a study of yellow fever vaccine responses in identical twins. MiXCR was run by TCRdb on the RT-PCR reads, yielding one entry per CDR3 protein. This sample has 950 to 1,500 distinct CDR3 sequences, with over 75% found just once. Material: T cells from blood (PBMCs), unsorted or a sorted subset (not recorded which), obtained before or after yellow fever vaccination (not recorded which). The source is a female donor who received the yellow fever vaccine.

In DNA, the CDR3 is TGTGCCATCATGAGAGGGACAGACACTGAAGCTTTCTTT. Translation: CAIMRGTDTEAFF. The chain is built from TRBV12-3 or TRBV12-4 and TRBJ1-1, with 7 bases identical to TRBD1. V was pared by 10 bases and J by 3 bases, with 8 bases of the junction left unmatched. This CDR3 comprises 13 residues.

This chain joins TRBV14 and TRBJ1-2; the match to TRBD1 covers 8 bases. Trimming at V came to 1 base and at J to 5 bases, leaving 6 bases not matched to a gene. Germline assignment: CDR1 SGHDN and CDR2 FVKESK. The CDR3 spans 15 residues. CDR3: CASSQAGTGRYGYTF. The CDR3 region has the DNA TGTGCCAGCAGCCAAGCCGGGACAGGCCGATATGGCTACACCTTC.

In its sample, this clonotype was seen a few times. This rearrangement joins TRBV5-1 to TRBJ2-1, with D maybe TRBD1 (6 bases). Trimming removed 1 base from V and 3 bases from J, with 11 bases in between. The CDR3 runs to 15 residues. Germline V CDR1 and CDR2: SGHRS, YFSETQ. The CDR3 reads CASSLSDSYYNEQFF. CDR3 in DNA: TGCGCCAGCAGCTTGTCGGACAGCTACTACAATGAGCAGTTCTTC.

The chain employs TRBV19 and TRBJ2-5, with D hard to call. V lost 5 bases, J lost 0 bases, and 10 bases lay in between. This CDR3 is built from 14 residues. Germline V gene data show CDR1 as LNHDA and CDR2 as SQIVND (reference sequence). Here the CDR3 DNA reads TGTGCCAGTAGTCGCGACGGGTACCAAGAGACCCAGTACTTC. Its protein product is CASSRDGYQETQYF.

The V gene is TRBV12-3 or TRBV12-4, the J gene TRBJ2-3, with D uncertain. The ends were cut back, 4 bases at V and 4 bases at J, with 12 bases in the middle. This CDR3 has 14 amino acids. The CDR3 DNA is TGTGCCAGCAGTTGGTGGCTAGAGGCAGATACGCAGTATTTT. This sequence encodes CASSWWLEADTQYF.

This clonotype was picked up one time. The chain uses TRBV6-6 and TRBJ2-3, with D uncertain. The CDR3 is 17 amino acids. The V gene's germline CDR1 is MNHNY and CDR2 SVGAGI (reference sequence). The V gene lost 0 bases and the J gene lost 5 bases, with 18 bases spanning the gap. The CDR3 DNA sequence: TGTGCCAGCAGTTACTCTGAGACGCCCAGCGAATTAGATACGCAGTATTTT. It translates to CASSYSETPSELDTQYF.

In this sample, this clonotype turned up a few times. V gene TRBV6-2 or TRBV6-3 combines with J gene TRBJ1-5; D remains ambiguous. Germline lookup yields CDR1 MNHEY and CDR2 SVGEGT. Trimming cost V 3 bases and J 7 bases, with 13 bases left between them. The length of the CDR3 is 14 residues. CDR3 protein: CASSYPRPRQPQHF. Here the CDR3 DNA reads TGTGCCAGCAGTTATCCCCGCCCGAGGCAGCCCCAGCATTTT.

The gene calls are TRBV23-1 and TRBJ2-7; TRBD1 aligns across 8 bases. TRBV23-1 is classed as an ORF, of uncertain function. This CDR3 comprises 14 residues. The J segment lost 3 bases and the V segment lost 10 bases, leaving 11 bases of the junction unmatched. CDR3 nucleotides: TGCGCCAACGGACAGGGCGGAAAGGTCTACGAGCAGTACGTC. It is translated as CANGQGGKVYEQYV.

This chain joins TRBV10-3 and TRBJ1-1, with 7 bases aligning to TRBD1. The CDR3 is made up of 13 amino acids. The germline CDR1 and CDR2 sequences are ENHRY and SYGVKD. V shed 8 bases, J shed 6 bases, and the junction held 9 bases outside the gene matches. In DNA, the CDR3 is TGTGCCATCGGGGGACAGTGGGACGCTGAAGCTTTCTTT. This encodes CAIGGQWDAEAFF.

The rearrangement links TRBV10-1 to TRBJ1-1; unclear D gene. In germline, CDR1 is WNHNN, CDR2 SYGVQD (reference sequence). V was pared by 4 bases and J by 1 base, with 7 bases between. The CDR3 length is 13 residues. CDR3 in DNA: TGCGCCAGCAGTGCGGTGAGGAACACTGAAGCTTTCTTT. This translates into CASSAVRNTEAFF.

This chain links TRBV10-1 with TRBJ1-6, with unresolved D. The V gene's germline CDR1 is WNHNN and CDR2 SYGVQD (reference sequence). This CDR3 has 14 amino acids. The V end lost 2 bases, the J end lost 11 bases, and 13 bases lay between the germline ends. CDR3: CASSEMAGGAPLHF. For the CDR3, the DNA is TGCGCCAGCAGTGAGATGGCAGGAGGTGCACCCCTCCACTTT.

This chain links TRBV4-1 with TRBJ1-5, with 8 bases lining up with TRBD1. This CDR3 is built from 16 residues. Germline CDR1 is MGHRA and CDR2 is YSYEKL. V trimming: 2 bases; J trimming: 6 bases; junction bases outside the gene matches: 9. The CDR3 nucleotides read TGCGCCAGCAGCCAACGGACAGGGAGGGAATTTCAGCCCCAGCATTTT. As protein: CASSQRTGREFQPQHF.

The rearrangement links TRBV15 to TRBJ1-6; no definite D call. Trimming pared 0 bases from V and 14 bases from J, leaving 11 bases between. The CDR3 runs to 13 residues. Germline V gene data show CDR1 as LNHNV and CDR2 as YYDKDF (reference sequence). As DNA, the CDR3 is TGTGCCACCAGCAGAGATGCATCAGGTACCCTCCACTTT. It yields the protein CATSRDASGTLHF.

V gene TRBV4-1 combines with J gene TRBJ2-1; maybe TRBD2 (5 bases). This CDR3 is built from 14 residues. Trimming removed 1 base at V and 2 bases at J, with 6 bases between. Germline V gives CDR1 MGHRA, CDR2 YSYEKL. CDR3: CASSQAGTYNEQFF. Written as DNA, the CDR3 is TGCGCCAGCAGCCAAGCGGGGACCTACAATGAGCAGTTCTTC.

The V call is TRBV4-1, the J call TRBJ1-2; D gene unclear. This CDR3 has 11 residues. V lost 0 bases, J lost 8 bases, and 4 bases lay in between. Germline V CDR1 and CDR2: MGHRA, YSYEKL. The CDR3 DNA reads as TGCGCCAGCAGCCAAGAGGGAGGCTACACCTTC. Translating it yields CASSQEGGYTF.

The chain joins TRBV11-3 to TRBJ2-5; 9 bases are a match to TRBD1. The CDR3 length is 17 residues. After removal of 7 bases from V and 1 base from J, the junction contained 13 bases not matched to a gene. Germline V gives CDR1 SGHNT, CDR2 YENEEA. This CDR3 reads CASTPLGKTGGQETQYF. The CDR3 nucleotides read TGTGCCAGCACCCCTTTGGGGAAGACAGGGGGCCAAGAGACCCAGTACTTC. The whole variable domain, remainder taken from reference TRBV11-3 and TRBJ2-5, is EAGVVQSPRYKIIEKKQPVAFWCNPISGHNTLYWYLQNLGQGPELLIRYENEEAVDDSQLPKDRFSAERLKGVDSTLKIQPAELGDSAVYLCASTPLGKTGGQETQYFGPGTRLLVL.

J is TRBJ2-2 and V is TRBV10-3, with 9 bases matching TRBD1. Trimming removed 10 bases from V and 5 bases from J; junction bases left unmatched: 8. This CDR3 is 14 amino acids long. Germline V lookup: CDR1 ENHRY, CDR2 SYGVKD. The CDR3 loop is CATTDRGDTGELFF. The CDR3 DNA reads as TGTGCCACCACCGACAGGGGGGATACCGGGGAGCTGTTTTTT.

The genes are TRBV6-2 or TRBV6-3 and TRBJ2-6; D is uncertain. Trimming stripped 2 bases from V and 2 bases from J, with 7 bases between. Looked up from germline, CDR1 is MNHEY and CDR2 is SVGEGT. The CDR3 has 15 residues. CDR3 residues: CASSYPYTGANVLTF. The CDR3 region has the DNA TGTGCCAGCAGTTACCCCTATACTGGGGCCAACGTCCTGACTTTC.

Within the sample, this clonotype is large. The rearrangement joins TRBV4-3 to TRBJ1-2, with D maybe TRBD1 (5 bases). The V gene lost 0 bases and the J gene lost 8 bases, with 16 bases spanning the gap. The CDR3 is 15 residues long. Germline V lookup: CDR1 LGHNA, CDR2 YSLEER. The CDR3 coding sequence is TGCGCCAGCAGCCAAGATGTCCCAGGGTCGGAGGGCTACACCTTC. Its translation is CASSQDVPGSEGYTF.

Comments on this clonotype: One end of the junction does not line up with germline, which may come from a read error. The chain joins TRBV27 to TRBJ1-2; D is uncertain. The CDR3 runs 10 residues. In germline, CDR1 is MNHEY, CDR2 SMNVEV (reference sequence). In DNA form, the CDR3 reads TGTGCCAGCAGTCTATCCGGCTACACCTTC. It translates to CASSLSGYTF.

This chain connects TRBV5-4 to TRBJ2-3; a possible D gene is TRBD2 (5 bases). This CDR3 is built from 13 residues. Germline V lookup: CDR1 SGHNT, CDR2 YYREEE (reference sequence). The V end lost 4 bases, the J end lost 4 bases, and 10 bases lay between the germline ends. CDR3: CASSKLVSDTQYF. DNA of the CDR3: TGTGCCAGCAGCAAACTAGTTTCAGATACGCAGTATTTT. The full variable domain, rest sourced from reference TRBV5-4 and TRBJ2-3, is ETGVTQSPTHLIKTRGQQVTLRCSSQSGHNTVSWYQQALGQGPQFIFQYYREEENGRGNFPPRFSGLQFPNYSSELNVNALELDDSALYLCASSKLVSDTQYFGPGTRLTVL.

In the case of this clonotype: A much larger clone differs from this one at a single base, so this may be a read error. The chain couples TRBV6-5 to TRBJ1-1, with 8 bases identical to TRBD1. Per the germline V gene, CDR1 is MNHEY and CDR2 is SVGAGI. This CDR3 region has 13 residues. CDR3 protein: CVSSYQGATEAFF. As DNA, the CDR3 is TGTGTCAGCAGTTACCAGGGGGCAACTGAAGCTTTCTTT.

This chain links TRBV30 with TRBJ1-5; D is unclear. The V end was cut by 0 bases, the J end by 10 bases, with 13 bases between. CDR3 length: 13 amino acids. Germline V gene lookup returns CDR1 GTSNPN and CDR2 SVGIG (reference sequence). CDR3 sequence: CAWSVEVFTPQHF. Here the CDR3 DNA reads TGTGCCTGGAGTGTGGAGGTTTTTACTCCCCAGCATTTT.

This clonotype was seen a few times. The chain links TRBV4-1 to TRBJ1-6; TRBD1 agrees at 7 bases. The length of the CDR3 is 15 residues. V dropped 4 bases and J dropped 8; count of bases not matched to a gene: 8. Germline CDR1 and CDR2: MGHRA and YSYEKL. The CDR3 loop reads CASSRPTGNYSPLHF. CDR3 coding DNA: TGCGCCAGCAGCCGGCCGACAGGGAACTATTCACCCCTCCACTTT.

The DNA of the CDR3 is TGTGCCAGCAGCTTGGCGGCCTCCCCCACCATATATTTT. Its protein product is CASSLAASPTIYF. The chain links TRBV5-5 to TRBJ1-3, with unresolved D. The CDR3 loop spans 13 amino acids. Per the germline V gene, CDR1 is SGHKS and CDR2 is YYEKEE (reference sequence). V was pared by 0 bases and J by 9 bases, with 10 bases between.

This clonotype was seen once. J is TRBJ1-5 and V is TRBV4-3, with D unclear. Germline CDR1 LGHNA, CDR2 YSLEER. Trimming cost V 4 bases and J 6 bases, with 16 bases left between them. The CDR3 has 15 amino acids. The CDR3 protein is CASSPAPGSSQPQHF. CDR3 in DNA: TGCGCCAGCAGCCCGGCTCCAGGCTCCAGTCAGCCCCAGCATTTT.